The next 16 T cell receptor beta chains were all read from a single sample in a study of response to subunit inactivated influenza vaccine. In TCRdb, the RT-PCR reads were re-called with MiXCR into one record per CDR3 protein. The data contain 300,000 to 350,000 distinct CDR3 sequences, around 20% of them singletons. The input for sequencing was PBMCs from blood, taken approximately 20 months after vaccination. The source of these receptors is a man aged 45 to 75 who received an inactivated influenza vaccine.

This clonotype was detected a few times. This sequence joins TRBV23-1 and TRBJ2-5; perhaps TRBD1 as D (5 bases). TRBV23-1 falls under the ORF class, with uncertain function. CDR3 length: 13 amino acids. V was pared by 2 bases and J by 4 bases, with 8 bases between. In DNA, the CDR3 is TGCGCCAGCAGTCAAAGACAGTTAGAGACCCAGTACTTC. Its protein product is CASSQRQLETQYF.

The chain links TRBV15 to TRBJ2-3; unclear D gene. Germline V gives CDR1 LNHNV, CDR2 YYDKDF (reference sequence). The CDR3 loop spans 15 amino acids. The germline V and J ends were trimmed by 3 bases and 1 base, with 11 bases remaining between them. The CDR3 DNA reads as TGTGCCACCAGCAGGAGATGGGTAGGCACAGATACGCAGTATTTT. This codes for CATSRRWVGTDTQYF.

This clonotype occurred once. V and J are TRBV5-1 and TRBJ2-7, with D uncertain. Germline CDR1 reads SGHRS; CDR2 reads YFSETQ. The CDR3 is made up of 12 amino acids. Trimming cost V 7 bases and J 0 bases, with 8 bases left between them. The CDR3 bases are TGCGCCAGCCGGCAGGACTCCTACGAGCAGTACTTC. It encodes CASRQDSYEQYF.

This clonotype came up a few times. The J gene is TRBJ1-2, the V gene TRBV9, with D possibly being TRBD1 (5 bases). The length of the CDR3 is 18 residues. The V end lost 2 bases, the J end lost 7 bases, and 27 bases lay between the germline ends. CDR1 is SGDLS and CDR2 is YYNGEE in the germline V gene. The CDR3 DNA is TGTGCCAGCAGCGTTCAAGGAGGGGTGCTCAACCCATCGACTGGCTACACCTTC. Encoded protein: CASSVQGGVLNPSTGYTF.

The chain has TRBV6-2 or TRBV6-3 and TRBJ2-1, with 8 positions matching TRBD2. The CDR3 covers 19 residues. Germline-derived CDR1 and CDR2 are MNHEY and SVGEGT. The V segment lost 2 bases and the J segment 8 bases; nucleotides outside the gene matches: 20. The CDR3, as DNA: TGTGCCAGCAGTTACCAGCCAAAATTAGTTGGTAGCGGGACCCATGAGCAGTTCTTC. The encoded protein is CASSYQPKLVGSGTHEQFF.

This clonotype has at least ten counts. This sequence joins TRBV27 and TRBJ2-7; TRBD1 might be the D (5 bases). Looked up from germline, CDR1 is MNHEY and CDR2 is SMNVEV (reference sequence). The CDR3 totals 14 residues. V lost 3 bases and J 5 bases, leaving 14 bases between the germline ends. The CDR3 here is CASSLAGYGHEQYF. The DNA for the CDR3 is TGTGCCAGCAGTTTGGCAGGGTATGGACACGAGCAGTACTTC.

This chain connects TRBV7-2 to TRBJ2-7; 8 bases match TRBD2. The CDR3 totals 14 residues. V trimming: 4 bases; J trimming: 7 bases; junction bases outside the gene matches: 9. CDR1 and CDR2 (germline): SGHTA, FQGNSA. The CDR3 loop is CASSSSSGSPEQYF. CDR3 DNA sequence: TGTGCCAGCAGCTCGTCTAGCGGGTCGCCGGAGCAGTACTTC.

This clonotype was picked up a small number of times. This chain connects TRBV6-1 to TRBJ1-4; 9 bases match TRBD1. J gave up 7 bases and V 4 bases, and 7 bases lay outside the gene matches. This CDR3 has 15 amino acids. The germline V gene has CDR1 MNHNS and CDR2 SASEGT. As DNA, the CDR3 is TGTGCCAGCAGTGCGGGGGACAGGGTTGGTGAAAAACTGTTTTTT. Translating gives CASSAGDRVGEKLFF.

This clonotype was recorded many times. The V gene is TRBV5-1, the J gene TRBJ1-2; 12 bases fit TRBD1. CDR1 is SGHRS, CDR2 YFSETQ, per germline. V lost 4 bases to trimming and J lost 8 bases; unmatched junction nucleotides: 6. The length of the CDR3 is 14 residues. In DNA, the CDR3 is TGCGCCAGCAGCCCCGGGACAGGGGGCGTCGGCTACACCTTC. It specifies CASSPGTGGVGYTF.

There are many counts of this clonotype. This chain links TRBV5-1 with TRBJ1-3; 7 bases match TRBD1. The V and J ends lost 1 base and 4 bases, in that order; junction bases with no gene match: 2. There are 14 residues in the CDR3. The germline gives CDR1 SGHRS, CDR2 YFSETQ. For the CDR3, the DNA is TGCGCCAGCAGCTTGAGGGGGCTGGGAAACACCATATATTTT. It codes for CASSLRGLGNTIYF.

This clonotype was detected a few times. The chain combines TRBV4-3 with TRBJ2-3; 8 nucleotides line up with TRBD2. Per germline, CDR1 LGHNA and CDR2 YSLEER. V lost 1 base and J lost 4; bases outside the gene matches: 7. CDR3 size: 16 residues. The CDR3 DNA sequence: TGCGCCAGCAGCCAAGTACGGGGGGGGCCTCCAGATACGCAGTATTTT. Translation: CASSQVRGGPPDTQYF.

The V gene is TRBV12-3 or TRBV12-4, the J gene TRBJ1-1; D possibly corresponds to TRBD1 (5 bases). V was pared by 2 bases and J by 4 bases, with 11 bases between. There are 14 residues in the CDR3. The CDR3 region is CASSLMGVPTEAFF. CDR3 DNA sequence: TGTGCCAGCAGTTTAATGGGGGTTCCCACTGAAGCTTTCTTT.

This clonotype has only a few counts. CDR3 sequence reads: CASSFPTAHTGELFF. Written as DNA, the CDR3 is TGTGCCAGCAGCTTTCCGACAGCCCACACCGGGGAGCTGTTTTTT. This rearrangement joins TRBV5-4 to TRBJ2-2, with D possibly matching TRBD1 (5 bases). This CDR3 comprises 15 residues. Germline values: CDR1 SGHNT, CDR2 YYREEE (reference sequence). The V end lost 2 bases, the J end lost 3 bases, and 11 bases lay between the germline ends.

Only a few counts were recorded for this clonotype. This chain links TRBV5-1 with TRBJ1-6, with unresolved D. Germline CDR1 and CDR2: SGHRS and YFSETQ. V was clipped by 0 bases and J by 2 bases, with 15 bases between them. CDR3 size: 18 residues. CDR3 loop: CASSLVGISDPYNSPLHF. CDR3 coding DNA: TGCGCCAGCAGCTTGGTTGGGATCTCCGACCCCTATAATTCACCCCTCCACTTT.

The CDR3 reads CASSPWTGTGECIQYF. In DNA form, the CDR3 reads TGTGCCAGCAGCCCTTGGACCGGGACAGGGGAGTGCATTCAGTACTTC. V is TRBV3-1 and J is TRBJ2-4; 10 nucleotides align to TRBD1. J was trimmed by 9 bases and V by 4 bases; bases with no gene match: 12. The V gene's germline CDR1 is LGHDT and CDR2 YNNKEL (reference sequence). The CDR3 extends over 16 amino acids.

With respect to this clonotype: One end of the junction fails to match germline, which may point to a read error. The J gene is TRBJ2-7, the V gene TRBV12-3 or TRBV12-4; D is tentatively TRBD1 or TRBD2 (6 bases each). The CDR3 is made up of 12 amino acids. This chain's CDR3 is CASTQGPGDLVF. Written as DNA, the CDR3 is TGTGCCAGCACCCAGGGGCCCGGGGACTTGGTTTTC.